Shown below are 6 T cell receptor beta chains from a single sample sequenced in a study of blood T cell repertoires in COVID-19. Clones were sequenced by immunoSEQ multiplex PCR, and TCRdb holds only the in-frame ones, with some missing. This sample carries some 170,000 clones, 80% to 90% of them seen once, and the ten largest clones take 1.6%. The source material was peripheral blood. The receptors were gathered from a woman between 50 and 59 years old with acute or convalescent COVID-19.

V gene TRBV6-5 combines with J gene TRBJ2-5, with 8 bases identical to TRBD2. Germline assignment: CDR1 MNHEY and CDR2 SVGAGI. This CDR3 region has 14 residues. Trimming took 11 bases from V and 4 from J; bases not matched to a gene: 12. The CDR3 protein is CACKTLAGRETQYF. CDR3 nucleotides: TGTGCCTGCAAAACTTTAGCGGGGAGAGAGACCCAGTACTTC.

The chain links TRBV19 to TRBJ1-4; 8 nucleotides align to TRBD1. The V gene end was trimmed by 6 bases and the J gene end by 2 bases; junction bases not matched to a gene: 8. This CDR3 is 16 amino acids long. CDR1 is LNHDA and CDR2 is SQIVND in the germline V gene (reference sequence). Written as DNA, the CDR3 is TGTGCCAGTAGCAGGGACAGGCCCAGCACTAATGAAAAACTGTTTTTT. Protein: CASSRDRPSTNEKLFF.

The V gene is TRBV11-2, the J gene TRBJ2-3; TRBD2 matches 11 bases. This CDR3 has 16 residues. Germline V gene lookup returns CDR1 SGHAT and CDR2 FQNNGV. V dropped 1 base and J dropped 3; count of bases not matched to a gene: 3. The DNA of the CDR3 is TGTGCCAGCAGCTTAGGGCTAGCGGGAGGTACAGATACGCAGTATTTT. Amino acids: CASSLGLAGGTDTQYF. The whole variable domain, filled in from reference TRBV11-2 and TRBJ2-3, reads EAGVAQSPRYKIIEKRQSVAFWCNPISGHATLYWYQQILGQGPKLLIQFQNNGVVDDSQLPKDRFSAERLKGVDSTLKIQPAKLEDSAVYLCASSLGLAGGTDTQYFGPGTRLTVL.

The V call is TRBV2, the J call TRBJ1-6, with 7 bases lining up with TRBD1. Germline V gene data show CDR1 as SNHLY and CDR2 as FYNNEI. J gave up 5 bases and V 5 bases, and 6 bases lay outside the gene matches. This CDR3 region has 15 residues. The CDR3 spells CASSLGQANNSPLHF. CDR3 coding DNA: TGTGCCAGCAGTTTAGGACAGGCTAATAATTCACCCCTCCACTTT.

The chain carries TRBV10-3 and TRBJ1-5, with D possibly TRBD1 on 6 matching bases. Trimming took off 10 bases at V and 4 bases at J, with 17 bases between the two ends. Germline V CDR1 and CDR2: ENHRY, SYGVKD. The CDR3 runs to 14 residues. This CDR3 is CATRQAYRNQPQHF. The CDR3 DNA is TGTGCCACCCGACAGGCTTATAGGAATCAGCCCCAGCATTTT.

This chain uses TRBV30 with TRBJ1-1; TRBD1 matches at 10 bases. The CDR3 length is 14 residues. V was pared by 3 bases and J by 5 bases, with 6 bases of the junction left unmatched. Germline V gives CDR1 GTSNPN, CDR2 SVGIG (reference sequence). Here the CDR3 reads CAWSYWTGGTEAFF. Here the CDR3 DNA reads TGTGCCTGGAGCTATTGGACAGGGGGTACTGAAGCTTTCTTT.